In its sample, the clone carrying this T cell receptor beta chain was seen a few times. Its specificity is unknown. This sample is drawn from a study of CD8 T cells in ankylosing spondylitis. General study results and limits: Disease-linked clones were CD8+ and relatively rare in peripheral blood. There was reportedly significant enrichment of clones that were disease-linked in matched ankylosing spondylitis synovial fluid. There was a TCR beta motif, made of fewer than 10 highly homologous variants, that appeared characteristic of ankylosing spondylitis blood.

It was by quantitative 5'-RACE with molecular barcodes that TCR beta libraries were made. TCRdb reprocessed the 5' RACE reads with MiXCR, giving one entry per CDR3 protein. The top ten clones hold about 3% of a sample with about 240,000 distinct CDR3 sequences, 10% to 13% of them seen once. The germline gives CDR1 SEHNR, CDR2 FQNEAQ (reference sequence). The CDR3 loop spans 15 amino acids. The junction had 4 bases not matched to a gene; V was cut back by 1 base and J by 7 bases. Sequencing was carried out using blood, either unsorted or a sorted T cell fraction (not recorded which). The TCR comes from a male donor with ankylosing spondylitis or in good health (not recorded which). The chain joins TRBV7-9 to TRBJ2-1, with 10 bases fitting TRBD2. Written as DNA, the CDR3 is TGTGCCAGCAGCTTAGTACTAGCGGGAAGGAATGAGCAGTTCTTC. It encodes CASSLVLAGRNEQFF.